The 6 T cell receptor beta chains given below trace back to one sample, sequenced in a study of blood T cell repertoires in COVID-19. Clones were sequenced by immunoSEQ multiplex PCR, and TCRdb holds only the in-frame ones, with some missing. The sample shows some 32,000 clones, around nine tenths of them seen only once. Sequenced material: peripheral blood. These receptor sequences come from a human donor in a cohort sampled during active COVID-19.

The CDR3 DNA reads as TGCGCCAGCAGACCCTCTTCGGGGGAGACCCAGTACTTC. It translates to CASRPSSGETQYF. The rearrangement links TRBV5-1 to TRBJ2-5; D is perhaps TRBD2 (5 bases). Between the trimmed V and J ends, which lost 5 bases and 5 bases, there was a span of 13 bases. The length of the CDR3 is 13 residues. The V gene's germline CDR1 is SGHRS and CDR2 YFSETQ.

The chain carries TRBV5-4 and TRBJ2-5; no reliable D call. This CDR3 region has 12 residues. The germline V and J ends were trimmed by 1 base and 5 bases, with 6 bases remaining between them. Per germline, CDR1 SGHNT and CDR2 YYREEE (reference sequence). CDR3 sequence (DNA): TGTGCCAGCAGCTTGCTTTTGGAGACCCAGTACTTC. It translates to CASSLLLETQYF.

The CDR3 DNA follows: TGTGCCAGCAGCGTAGCCGGGGGGGCCCACGAGCAGTACTTC. This sequence encodes CASSVAGGAHEQYF. This chain connects TRBV9 to TRBJ2-7, with 8 nucleotides matching TRBD2. The J segment lost 5 bases and the V segment lost 0 bases, leaving 4 bases of the junction unmatched. This CDR3 has 14 amino acids. Per the germline V gene, CDR1 is SGDLS and CDR2 is YYNGEE.

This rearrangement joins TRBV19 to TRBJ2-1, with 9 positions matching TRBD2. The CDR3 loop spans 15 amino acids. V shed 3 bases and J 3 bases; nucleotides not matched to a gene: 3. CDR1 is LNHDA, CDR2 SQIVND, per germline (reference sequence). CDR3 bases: TGTGCCAGTAGTATGGGTAGCGGGGGCTACAATGAGCAGTTCTTC. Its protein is CASSMGSGGYNEQFF. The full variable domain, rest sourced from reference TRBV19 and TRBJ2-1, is DGGITQSPKYLFRKEGQNVTLSCEQNLNHDAMYWYRQDPGQGLRLIYYSQIVNDFQKGDIAEGYSVSREKKESFPLTVTSAQKNPTAFYLCASSMGSGGYNEQFFGPGTRLTVL.

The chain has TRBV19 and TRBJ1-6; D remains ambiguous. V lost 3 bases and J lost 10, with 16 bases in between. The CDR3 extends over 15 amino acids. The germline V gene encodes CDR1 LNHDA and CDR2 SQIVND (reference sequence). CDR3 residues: CASSIIGEGESPLHF. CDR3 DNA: TGTGCCAGTAGTATCATTGGGGAGGGAGAGTCACCCCTCCACTTT.

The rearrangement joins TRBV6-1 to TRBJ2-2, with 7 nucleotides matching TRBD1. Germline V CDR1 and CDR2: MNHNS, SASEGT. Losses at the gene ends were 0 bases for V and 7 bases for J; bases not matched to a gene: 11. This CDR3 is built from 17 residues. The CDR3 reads CASSEAPAGGIGGELFF. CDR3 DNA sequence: TGTGCCAGCAGTGAAGCGCCGGCAGGGGGAATTGGCGGGGAGCTGTTTTTT.